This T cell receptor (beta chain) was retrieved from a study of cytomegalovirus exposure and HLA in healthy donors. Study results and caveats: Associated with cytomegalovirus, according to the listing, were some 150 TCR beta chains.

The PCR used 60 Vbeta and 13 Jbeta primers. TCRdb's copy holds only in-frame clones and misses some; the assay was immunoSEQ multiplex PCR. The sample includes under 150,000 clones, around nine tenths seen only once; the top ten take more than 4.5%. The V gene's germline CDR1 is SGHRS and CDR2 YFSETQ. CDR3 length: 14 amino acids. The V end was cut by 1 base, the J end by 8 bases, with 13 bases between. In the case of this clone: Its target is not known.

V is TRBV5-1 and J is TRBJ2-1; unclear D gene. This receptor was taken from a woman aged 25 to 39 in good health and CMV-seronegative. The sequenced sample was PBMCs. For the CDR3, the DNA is TGCGCCAGCAGCTTGACTGGCCGACGGGATGAGCAGTTCTTC. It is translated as CASSLTGRRDEQFF.